This T cell receptor beta chain originates from a study of blood T cell repertoires in COVID-19. Across the whole study: Sites in the United States, Italy and Spain provided acute and convalescent COVID-19 samples. The cDNA or gDNA used as material had been derived from T cells, B-cell-depleted T cells, or PBMCs.

V shed 7 bases, J shed 2 bases, and the junction held 9 bases outside the gene matches. Germline V gene data show CDR1 as SGHRS and CDR2 as YFSETQ. CDR3 length: 15 residues. Authors' processing steps: For nucleated cells, counts were estimated from reference gene primer amplification. Produced via immunoSEQ multiplex PCR; TCRdb's table is partial and in-frame only. The V and J calls and clone size are taken from that table; D and trimming were inferred from the DNA. The repertoire includes about 180,000 clones, 88% of them detected once, and 4% sits in the top ten. This TCR was sampled from a woman aged 25 to 39 with acute or convalescent COVID-19. The chain employs TRBV5-1 and TRBJ2-5, with 9 bases fitting TRBD1. The sequenced sample consisted of peripheral blood. The CDR3, as DNA: TGCGCCAGCGGGACAGGGCTGAGCTTACAAGAGACCCAGTACTTC. Protein: CASGTGLSLQETQYF.